One and the same sample provided the 23 T cell receptor beta chains below, sequenced in a study of cytomegalovirus exposure and HLA in healthy donors. Vbeta (60) and Jbeta (13) primers were used in the PCR. This table comes from immunoSEQ multiplex PCR, and its TCRdb copy is limited to in-frame clones, with some not included. Among about 70,000 clones, 62% were seen once, and the ten largest hold around 2.7%. The specimen sequenced was PBMCs. All receptors derive from a man aged 25-45 years in good health and CMV-seronegative.

V usage is TRBV2 and J usage is TRBJ2-5; TRBD2 agrees at 13 bases. The closer fit of TRBJ2-7 to the DNA end suggests the J call may be wrong. The CDR3 has 16 amino acids. Germline lookup yields CDR1 SNHLY and CDR2 FYNNEI. The CDR3 DNA sequence: TGTGCCAGCAGGGATACTAGCGGGGGGGCTTCTCTCGAGCAGTACTTC. It encodes CASRDTSGGASLEQYF.

The CDR3 sequence: CASSLETGGSQPQHF. The CDR3 nucleotides are TGTGCCAGCAGCTTAGAAACAGGGGGCAGTCAGCCCCAGCATTTT. This chain joins TRBV7-2 and TRBJ1-5, with 9 bases matching TRBD1. Unmatched junction bases numbered 4, after V lost 1 base and J lost 6 bases. The CDR3 covers 15 residues. The V gene's germline CDR1 is SGHTA and CDR2 FQGNSA.

This clone was detected a few times. The chain has TRBV5-6 and TRBJ1-4; 7 bases agree with TRBD1. V shed 3 bases and J 6 bases; nucleotides not matched to a gene: 11. This CDR3 region has 16 residues. Germline-derived CDR1 and CDR2 are SGHDT and YYEEEE. CDR3 residues: CASSSGRTGRDEKLFF. In DNA, the CDR3 is TGTGCCAGCAGCTCCGGCCGGACAGGCAGAGATGAAAAACTGTTTTTT.

V and J are TRBV25-1 and TRBJ2-1; the match to TRBD2 covers 8 bases. CDR3 length equals 16 residues. Germline V gene sequence: CDR1 MGHDK, CDR2 SYGVNS. V lost 5 bases and J lost 1; bases outside the gene matches: 7. CDR3 sequence: CASSSSGGLSYNEQFF. DNA for the CDR3: TGTGCCAGCAGTTCCAGCGGGGGACTATCCTACAATGAGCAGTTCTTC.

The genes are TRBV7-9 and TRBJ2-1, with TRBD2 identical over 9 bases. The CDR3 covers 15 residues. The V and J ends lost 5 bases and 5 bases, in that order; junction bases with no gene match: 7. Germline V CDR1 and CDR2: SEHNR, FQNEAQ (reference sequence). DNA for the CDR3: TGTGCCAGCAGCCCCCTTGCGGGGGGGGACAATGAGCAGTTCTTC. Translated: CASSPLAGGDNEQFF.

The chain couples TRBV7-6 to TRBJ2-7; the match to TRBD1 covers 7 bases. There are 13 residues in the CDR3. V lost 5 bases, J lost 3 bases, and 4 bases stayed unmatched. Per the germline V gene, CDR1 is SGHVS and CDR2 is FNYEAQ. The CDR3 DNA sequence: TGTGCCAGCAGCCCGAGACAGGGCTACGAGCAGTACTTC. This translates into CASSPRQGYEQYF.

The chain combines TRBV6-1 with TRBJ2-5; the D gene is possibly TRBD2 (6 bases). V dropped 0 bases and J dropped 5 bases, with 13 bases sitting between them. There are 15 residues in the CDR3. CDR1 MNHNS and CDR2 SASEGT come from the germline V gene. The chain's CDR3 is CASSEAGGPSETQYF. In DNA, the CDR3 is TGTGCCAGCAGTGAAGCGGGGGGTCCTTCGGAGACCCAGTACTTC.

This sequence joins TRBV15 and TRBJ1-4; 9 bases agree with TRBD1. Germline lookup yields CDR1 LNHNV and CDR2 YYDKDF (reference sequence). The CDR3 consists of 16 residues. Trimming took 1 base from V and 4 from J; bases not matched to a gene: 4. CDR3 coding DNA: TGTGCCACCAGCAGAGGGGGACAGGGCAATAATGAAAAACTGTTTTTT. Protein product: CATSRGGQGNNEKLFF.

V gene TRBV14 combines with J gene TRBJ1-1; D uncertain. CDR1 SGHDN and CDR2 FVKESK come from the germline V gene. V was clipped by 5 bases and J by 0 bases, with 7 bases between them. The CDR3 has 13 amino acids. CDR3 in amino acids: CASSYFMNTEAFF. CDR3 in DNA: TGTGCCAGCAGCTACTTCATGAACACTGAAGCTTTCTTT.

This clone was seen a single time. V gene TRBV6-1 combines with J gene TRBJ2-5; D is undetermined. The V gene lost 8 bases and the J gene lost 4 bases, with 11 bases spanning the gap. CDR1 and CDR2 from the germline V gene are MNHNS and SASEGT. This CDR3 comprises 12 residues. The DNA of the CDR3 is TGTGCCAGCCGAGCCCCTGGAGAGACCCAGTACTTC. Its protein is CASRAPGETQYF.

This chain joins TRBV6-1 and TRBJ2-2, with D maybe TRBD1 (6 bases). Per germline, CDR1 MNHNS and CDR2 SASEGT. CDR3 length equals 15 residues. Trimming removed 6 bases from V and 5 bases from J, with 16 bases in between. CDR3 loop: CASSRGQLRTGELFF. The CDR3 bases are TGTGCCAGCAGCAGAGGACAGCTAAGAACCGGGGAGCTGTTTTTT.

The chain is built from TRBV4-1 and TRBJ1-1, with unresolved D. Germline V gives CDR1 MGHRA, CDR2 YSYEKL. There are 14 residues in the CDR3. Trimming shortened V by 1 base and J by 1 base, and 7 bases separated the two germline ends. The CDR3 here is CASSQGGANTEAFF. CDR3 nucleotides: TGCGCCAGCAGCCAAGGAGGAGCGAACACTGAAGCTTTCTTT.

This rearrangement joins TRBV4-2 to TRBJ1-1; possible D gene TRBD1, 5 bases. This CDR3 has 15 amino acids. V dropped 2 bases and J dropped 0 bases, with 10 bases sitting between them. Germline V gives CDR1 LGHNA, CDR2 YNFKEQ. CDR3 protein: CASSQQDNLNTEAFF. For the CDR3, the DNA is TGTGCCAGCAGCCAACAGGACAACTTGAACACTGAAGCTTTCTTT.

About this clone itself: The sample has other DNA sequences that encode this CDR3 too. This chain links TRBV5-1 with TRBJ2-7, with 8 bases aligning to TRBD1. The V gene end was trimmed by 4 bases and the J gene end by 2 bases; junction bases not matched to a gene: 5. Looked up from germline, CDR1 is SGHRS and CDR2 is YFSETQ. The CDR3 has 14 residues. The CDR3 protein is CASSEGQGTYEQYF. CDR3 in DNA: TGCGCCAGCAGCGAAGGACAGGGAACCTACGAGCAGTACTTC.

This clone was observed once. V and J are TRBV5-6 and TRBJ1-5; D is ambiguous. CDR3 length: 16 residues. The ends were cut back, 0 bases at V and 7 bases at J, with 17 bases in the middle. Germline CDR1 and CDR2: SGHDT and YYEEEE. CDR3 sequence (DNA): TGTGCCAGCAGCTTGGCCGAGGGCAGCGGAAAGCAGCCCCAGCATTTT. Its translation is CASSLAEGSGKQPQHF.

The V call is TRBV20-1, the J call TRBJ2-7; no reliable D call. The CDR3 spans 11 residues. Germline assignment: CDR1 DFQATT and CDR2 SNEGSKA (reference sequence). V lost 1 base and J 6 bases, leaving 7 bases between the germline ends. The CDR3 is CSARGGFEQYF. The CDR3 DNA reads as TGCAGTGCTAGAGGCGGATTCGAGCAGTACTTC.

In this sample, this clone turned up a few times. The chain carries TRBV7-2 and TRBJ1-5; D might be TRBD1 (6 bases). CDR3 length: 15 residues. CDR1 and CDR2 from the germline V gene are SGHTA and FQGNSA. Trimming shortened V by 1 base and J by 7 bases, and 14 bases separated the two germline ends. DNA of the CDR3: TGTGCCAGCAGCTTAGATGCAGGGGTCTACCAGCCCCAGCATTTT. This translates into CASSLDAGVYQPQHF.

This chain uses TRBV4-1 with TRBJ1-1, with D possibly being TRBD1 (5 bases). V was clipped by 7 bases and J by 3 bases, with 21 bases between them. The CDR3 extends over 16 amino acids. Germline V lookup: CDR1 MGHRA, CDR2 YSYEKL. The CDR3: CASTPPRVSLDTEAFF. The CDR3 DNA follows: TGCGCCAGCACCCCCCCCAGGGTCTCTTTGGACACTGAAGCTTTCTTT.

The V call is TRBV18, the J call TRBJ2-7; weak D call: TRBD2 (6 bases). CDR1 KGHSH and CDR2 LQKENI come from the germline V gene. Trimming stripped 3 bases from V and 1 base from J, with 7 bases between. The CDR3 has 13 residues. This CDR3 reads CASSPGGSYEQYF. In DNA, the CDR3 is TGTGCCAGCTCACCCGGGGGATCCTACGAGCAGTACTTC.

Here the CDR3 DNA reads TGTGCCATCAGTGAGGACAGGGAGTACACTGAAGCTTTCTTT. It codes for CAISEDREYTEAFF. The chain uses TRBV10-3 and TRBJ1-1; 7 bases line up with TRBD1. The CDR3 length is 14 residues. Trimming at V came to 2 bases and at J to 3 bases, leaving 3 bases not matched to a gene. Germline V gene data show CDR1 as ENHRY and CDR2 as SYGVKD.

The chain joins TRBV6-1 to TRBJ1-3; D might be TRBD1 (6 bases). Per the germline V gene, CDR1 is MNHNS and CDR2 is SASEGT. V was trimmed by 6 bases and J by 3 bases, leaving 15 bases between them. CDR3 length: 15 residues. CDR3 in amino acids: CASRHIRGHGNTIYF. In DNA form, the CDR3 reads TGTGCCAGCAGACATATCAGGGGCCATGGAAACACCATATATTTT.

The V gene is TRBV5-4, the J gene TRBJ1-6; tentatively, D is TRBD1 (6 bases). V dropped 4 bases and J dropped 7 bases, with 15 bases sitting between them. Germline V gene lookup returns CDR1 SGHNT and CDR2 YYREEE (reference sequence). This CDR3 comprises 15 residues. CDR3 sequence: CASSPLGQGNSPLHF. The DNA of the CDR3 is TGTGCCAGCAGCCCCCTAGGGCAGGGGAATTCACCCCTCCACTTT.

The CDR3 sequence is CASSLINGDTEAFF. The CDR3 nucleotides are TGCGCCAGCAGCTTAATAAACGGGGACACTGAAGCTTTCTTT. The rearrangement links TRBV5-1 to TRBJ1-1; D call uncertain. This CDR3 has 14 amino acids. V lost 2 bases and J lost 3, with 11 bases in between. Germline values: CDR1 SGHRS, CDR2 YFSETQ.